The sequence of this T cell receptor beta chain was determined in a study of response to subunit inactivated influenza vaccine. The CDR3 totals 14 residues. The V end was cut by 4 bases, the J end by 9 bases, with 13 bases between. The germline CDR1 and CDR2 sequences are MNHEY and SMNVEV (reference sequence). Overall study findings and caveats: That few new T cells are recruited by each seasonal influenza vaccination was the authors' suggestion.

One entry per CDR3 protein, called by TCRdb with MiXCR from the RT-PCR reads. The table shows 650,000 to 800,000 distinct CDR3 sequences, with 11% to 15% occurring only once. This clonotype was seen at least ten times. Its antigen is unidentified. The source material was PBMCs from blood, sampled around 15 days before vaccination. This rearrangement joins TRBV27 to TRBJ1-6; D perhaps matches TRBD1 (5 bases). The clonotype comes from a man in his forties or fifties who received an inactivated influenza vaccine. In DNA, the CDR3 is TGTGCCAGCAGTTCCAGGGTGTGGGTTTCACCCCTCCACTTT. This encodes CASSSRVWVSPLHF.